These T cell receptor beta chains were read from a single sample in a study of identical twins. MiXCR, run by TCRdb on the 5' RACE reads, gives a single entry per CDR3 protein. The data show about 1.7 million distinct CDR3 sequences, 32% seen once. The specimen was cord blood. Receptor source: a newborn girl in good health. CDR3s leave out the opening cysteine and the closing phenylalanine or tryptophan. Fields, in order: clone size, V gene, CDR3 protein. Not all rows give a size; the values are once, few, many and, for expanded clones, a class.

>-|TRBV6-2/TRBV6-3
ASSIQGFDTGELF
>-|TRBV4-2
ASSQVQGPNEKLF
>-|TRBV6-5
ASSYSGLQLYEQY
>few|TRBV2
ASSEGSRRTSNQPQH
>-|TRBV6-7
ASSYRLTTALQETQY
>few|TRBV2
ASSGAASGHYGYT
>few|TRBV5-1
ASSLDRAPEAF
>few|TRBV5-1
ASSLGQGNHEQY
>-|TRBV20-1
SASKTENTEAF
>-|TRBV14
ASNPTSGKTPNYYNEQF
>few|TRBV3-1
ASSQVTGLAGEGDTQY
>-|TRBV18
ASSPSSGGNTEAF
>few|TRBV2
ARTRSGSYNEQF
>few|TRBV5-1
ASSLEGSRVYGYT
>-|TRBV20-1
SAAGASKETQY
>-|TRBV6-5
ASSYGISGNTIY
>few|TRBV7-9
ASSLGSLRDGTYNEQF
>-|TRBV6-6
ASINRGRDNEQF
>-|TRBV19
ASSIRDRSNQPQH
>few|TRBV25-1
ASTFTGGGTEAF
>-|TRBV28
ASNIDRDEQY
>few|TRBV5-1
ASSLDPSGQAGVTEAF
>few|TRBV12-3/TRBV12-4
ASSTSGTLNTEAF
>-|TRBV19
ATRGPWNYNEQF
>few|TRBV20-1
SARPGLATDEQF
>-|TRBV20-1
SETTRTYEQY
>-|TRBV3-1
ASSRGMNEKLF
>-|TRBV4-1
ASSQGRVRSPLH
>many|TRBV12-3/TRBV12-4
ASSWAGPNSPLH
>-|TRBV28
ASSISGYT
>-|TRBV10-3
AIRMADTQY
>few|TRBV6-5
ASSYGIGETQY
>few|TRBV5-1
ASSGTGIETQY
>-|TRBV21-1
ASSATVRLAGGSGFSEQY
>-|TRBV5-1
ASSLNTDQETQY
>few|TRBV20-1
SAQGTGETEAF
>-|TRBV20-1
SARGLAGGLQETQY
>few|TRBV7-9
ASSFGGRVTDEQF
>few|TRBV11-2
ASRPFRDNKREATEHSGANVLT
>few|TRBV24-1
ATSDWSRSYNEQF